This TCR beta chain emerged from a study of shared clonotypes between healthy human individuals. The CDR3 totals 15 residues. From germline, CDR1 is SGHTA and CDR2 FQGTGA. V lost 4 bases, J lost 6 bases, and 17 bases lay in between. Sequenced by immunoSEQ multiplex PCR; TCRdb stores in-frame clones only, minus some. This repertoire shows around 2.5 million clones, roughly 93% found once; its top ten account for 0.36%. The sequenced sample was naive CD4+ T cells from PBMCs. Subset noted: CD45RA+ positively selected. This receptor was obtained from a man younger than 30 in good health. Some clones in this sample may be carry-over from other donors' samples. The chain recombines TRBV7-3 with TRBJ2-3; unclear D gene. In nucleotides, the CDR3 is TGTGCCAGCAGCTCCTACCTCACGGTGTGGGATACGCAGTATTTT. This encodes CASSSYLTVWDTQYF.